The 28 T cell receptor beta chains below come from one sample, sequenced in a study of cytomegalovirus exposure and HLA in healthy donors. Primers included in the PCR were 60 Vbeta and 13 Jbeta primers. Produced via immunoSEQ multiplex PCR; TCRdb's table is partial and in-frame only. The sample comprises about 120,000 clones, 60% to 75% of which are singletons, and about 2.7% rests with the top ten. The sample consisted of PBMCs. These receptors were collected from a woman between 40 and 55 years old in good health and CMV-seropositive.

Note on this clone: One end of the junction varies from germline; a read error may be responsible. This chain joins TRBV7-9 and TRBJ1-1; D is ambiguous. Germline V lookup: CDR1 SEHNR, CDR2 FQNEAQ (reference sequence). CDR3 length: 13 amino acids. CDR3 residues: CASSLDIGSSTHF. CDR3 DNA: TGTGCCAGCAGCTTAGATATCGGGTCATCTACCCACTTT.

The V call is TRBV29-1, the J call TRBJ2-5, with D possibly TRBD2 on 5 matching bases. TRBJ2-7 matches the DNA end more closely, so the J call is doubtful. Germline CDR1 SQVTM, CDR2 ANQGSEA. CDR3 length: 12 residues. The CDR3 loop is CSTRTDYYEQYF. The CDR3 nucleotides are TGCAGCACTAGGACGGATTACTACGAGCAGTACTTC.

CDR3 DNA: TGTGCCAGCAGCACCGGACTCCTACCGGAGACCCAGTACTTC. Translation: CASSTGLLPETQYF. This chain links TRBV7-9 with TRBJ2-5, with D possibly being TRBD2 (5 bases). Trimming pared 5 bases from V and 5 bases from J, leaving 15 bases between. Per germline, CDR1 SEHNR and CDR2 FQNEAQ (reference sequence). The CDR3 spans 14 residues.

The rearrangement uses TRBV2 and TRBJ2-1, with D possibly TRBD2 on 5 matching bases. Germline V gene sequence: CDR1 SNHLY, CDR2 FYNNEI. CDR3 length: 15 amino acids. V was clipped by 2 bases and J by 0 bases, with 8 bases between them. CDR3 in DNA: TGTGCCAGCAGTGAACGGGGTTTCTCCTACAATGAGCAGTTCTTC. As protein: CASSERGFSYNEQFF.

This chain uses TRBV4-3 with TRBJ2-7; a weak D match, TRBD2 (5 bases). The CDR3 contains 14 residues. Trimming shortened V by 1 base and J by 0 bases, and 7 bases separated the two germline ends. Germline V gives CDR1 LGHNA, CDR2 YSLEER. DNA for the CDR3: TGCGCCAGCAGCCAAGCGCGGGCCTCCTACGAGCAGTACTTC. This translates into CASSQARASYEQYF.

The rearrangement uses TRBV28 and TRBJ1-4; TRBD1 matches at 7 bases. The CDR3 runs 17 residues. V shed 2 bases, J shed 3 bases, and the junction held 9 bases outside the gene matches. Germline V gene lookup returns CDR1 MDHEN and CDR2 SYDVKM. The CDR3 is CASSLLIGGVSNEKLFF. The CDR3 coding sequence is TGTGCCAGCAGTTTACTTATAGGGGGCGTATCTAATGAAAAACTGTTTTTT.

The chain uses TRBV5-1 and TRBJ2-7; 8 bases line up with TRBD1. The CDR3 loop spans 15 amino acids. V shed 1 base and J 5 bases; nucleotides not matched to a gene: 8. Germline V CDR1 and CDR2: SGHRS, YFSETQ. The CDR3 bases are TGCGCCAGCAGCTTGTCGCAGGGGGCGAGAAACGAGCAGTACTTC. Its translation: CASSLSQGARNEQYF.

J is TRBJ2-1 and V is TRBV7-6; 8 bases map to TRBD1. Per germline, CDR1 SGHVS and CDR2 FNYEAQ. The CDR3 contains 14 residues. Losses at the gene ends were 1 base for V and 8 bases for J; bases not matched to a gene: 4. CDR3 DNA sequence: TGTGCCAGCAGCTTAGTAGGACAGGGCGATGAGCAGTTCTTC. Protein product: CASSLVGQGDEQFF.

This clone occurred a few times. This chain joins TRBV4-3 and TRBJ2-5; D possibly corresponds to TRBD2 (5 bases). V lost 3 bases to trimming and J lost 6 bases, with 14 bases between them. Germline CDR1 is LGHNA and CDR2 is YSLEER. The CDR3 length is 14 residues. The CDR3 is CASSHIGLAQTQYF. The CDR3 region has the DNA TGCGCCAGCAGCCATATCGGACTGGCTCAGACCCAGTACTTC.

V gene TRBV28 combines with J gene TRBJ1-1; no firm D call. CDR1 is MDHEN, CDR2 SYDVKM, per germline. Deletions cut 5 bases from V and 1 base from J, with 8 bases between. The CDR3 has 13 amino acids. The CDR3 nucleotides are TGTGCCAGCAGTACCAGGCCGAACACTGAAGCTTTCTTT. Translation: CASSTRPNTEAFF. The complete variable domain, with remaining parts taken from reference TRBV28 and TRBJ1-1, reads DVKVTQSSRYLVKRTGEKVFLECVQDMDHENMFWYRQDPGLGLRLIYFSYDVKMKEKGDIPEGYSVSREKKERFSLILESASTNQTSMYLCASSTRPNTEAFFGQGTRLTVV.

This chain uses TRBV4-3 with TRBJ2-1; D call uncertain. There are 16 residues in the CDR3. V lost 0 bases and J lost 6, with 15 bases in between. Looked up from germline, CDR1 is LGHNA and CDR2 is YSLEER. The CDR3, as DNA: TGCGCCAGCAGCCAAGACTTACTACAAACGGGCAATGAGCAGTTCTTC. Its protein is CASSQDLLQTGNEQFF.

The chain couples TRBV4-3 to TRBJ1-2, with D possibly matching TRBD1 (5 bases). The CDR3 is 14 residues long. V was cut by 0 bases and J by 4 bases, with 9 bases left in between. Germline CDR1 and CDR2: LGHNA and YSLEER. CDR3 coding DNA: TGCGCCAGCAGCCAAGATAGCCAGGGCTATGGCTACACCTTC. Protein sequence: CASSQDSQGYGYTF.

This clone was seen only once. The chain recombines TRBV30 with TRBJ2-1, with 8 bases aligning to TRBD2. Per the germline V gene, CDR1 is GTSNPN and CDR2 is SVGIG (reference sequence). This CDR3 comprises 14 residues. The V gene end was trimmed by 2 bases and the J gene end by 6 bases; junction bases not matched to a gene: 6. CDR3: CAWSPAGDLNEQFF. The CDR3, as DNA: TGTGCCTGGAGTCCAGCGGGGGACCTCAATGAGCAGTTCTTC.

The J gene is TRBJ1-1, the V gene TRBV15; TRBD1 is a possible D gene (6 bases). CDR1 LNHNV and CDR2 YYDKDF come from the germline V gene (reference sequence). CDR3 length: 17 residues. Trimming took 0 bases from V and 0 from J, leaving 14 bases between them. The CDR3 reads CATSREDPGTMNTEAFF. CDR3 nucleotide sequence: TGTGCCACCAGCAGAGAGGACCCCGGGACAATGAACACTGAAGCTTTCTTT.

This clone was observed a single time. This chain uses TRBV7-6 with TRBJ1-1; D is ambiguous. The CDR3 has 15 amino acids. Trimming stripped 1 base from V and 1 base from J, with 10 bases between. Germline-derived CDR1 and CDR2 are SGHVS and FNYEAQ. This chain's CDR3 is CASSLGRDPNTEAFF. The CDR3 coding sequence is TGTGCCAGCAGCTTAGGACGGGATCCGAACACTGAAGCTTTCTTT.

The rearrangement links TRBV9 to TRBJ2-5; D uncertain. Germline V CDR1 and CDR2: SGDLS, YYNGEE. The CDR3 is 12 amino acids. V shed 5 bases and J shed 5 bases, with 10 bases lying between them. The CDR3 DNA reads TGTGCCAGCAGTGCCCTCGGGGAGACCCAGTACTTC. As protein: CASSALGETQYF.

The V gene is TRBV6-6, the J gene TRBJ2-2; TRBD2 aligns across 12 bases. J was trimmed by 4 bases and V by 7 bases; bases with no gene match: 7. The CDR3 is made up of 16 amino acids. Germline assignment: CDR1 MNHNY and CDR2 SVGAGI (reference sequence). CDR3 in amino acids: CASTSSGGDGTGELFF. CDR3 sequence (DNA): TGTGCCAGCACCTCTAGCGGGGGGGACGGCACCGGGGAGCTGTTTTTT.

The V gene is TRBV28, the J gene TRBJ1-5; possibly TRBD1 for D (5 bases). Trimming cost V 9 bases and J 2 bases, with 11 bases left between them. CDR1 MDHEN and CDR2 SYDVKM come from the germline V gene. This CDR3 is built from 13 residues. This CDR3 is CASTTTGNQPQHF. DNA of the CDR3: TGTGCCAGTACTACGACAGGCAATCAGCCCCAGCATTTT.

V usage is TRBV6-5 and J usage is TRBJ1-4, with D unclear. Germline V gene sequence: CDR1 MNHEY, CDR2 SVGAGI. The germline V and J ends were trimmed by 5 bases and 10 bases, with 14 bases remaining between them. The CDR3 sequence is 13 residues long. CDR3 nucleotide sequence: TGTGCCAGCAGTCTTGGGCCCCTGGGAAAACTGTTTTTT. Translated: CASSLGPLGKLFF.

The V call is TRBV19, the J call TRBJ1-5; D is perhaps TRBD1 (5 bases). This CDR3 has 13 residues. V dropped 6 bases and J dropped 5 bases, with 11 bases sitting between them. In germline, CDR1 is LNHDA, CDR2 SQIVND (reference sequence). The chain's CDR3 is CASSLDSDQPQHF. CDR3 DNA sequence: TGTGCCAGTAGCCTTGACAGTGATCAGCCCCAGCATTTT.

The rearrangement links TRBV2 to TRBJ1-1, with 8 positions matching TRBD1. The CDR3 is made up of 15 amino acids. Germline lookup yields CDR1 SNHLY and CDR2 FYNNEI. The junction had 6 bases not matched to a gene; V was cut back by 6 bases and J by 0 bases. CDR3 protein: CASRGQGLMNTEAFF. CDR3 DNA: TGTGCCAGCAGAGGACAGGGATTGATGAACACTGAAGCTTTCTTT.

The V gene is TRBV10-3, the J gene TRBJ1-1; 7 bases align to TRBD1. The CDR3 runs to 13 residues. CDR1 and CDR2 (germline): ENHRY, SYGVKD. Trimming removed 6 bases from V and 8 bases from J; junction bases left unmatched: 9. The CDR3 region has the DNA TGTGCCATCAGCGCGAACATGGGACAGGAAGCTTTCTTT. This translates into CAISANMGQEAFF.

This sequence joins TRBV6-6 and TRBJ2-1; D ambiguous. Trimming removed 2 bases from V and 10 bases from J, with 9 bases in between. CDR1 and CDR2 (germline): MNHNY, SVGAGI (reference sequence). The CDR3 runs 12 residues. The CDR3 loop reads CASSYLYEEQFF. CDR3 bases: TGTGCCAGCAGTTACCTTTATGAGGAGCAGTTCTTC.

Only a few counts were recorded for this clone. The chain employs TRBV9 and TRBJ2-2; TRBD2 aligns across 11 bases. V dropped 5 bases and J dropped 5; count of bases not matched to a gene: 11. Germline CDR1 is SGDLS and CDR2 is YYNGEE. This CDR3 spans 17 amino acids. The CDR3 loop reads CASSFRDSGRDTGELFF. The CDR3 bases are TGTGCCAGCAGTTTTCGTGATAGCGGGAGGGATACCGGGGAGCTGTTTTTT.

The chain is built from TRBV6-1 and TRBJ1-2; D is unresolved. The ends were cut back, 4 bases at V and 3 bases at J, with 9 bases in the middle. The CDR3 consists of 13 residues. Germline assignment: CDR1 MNHNS and CDR2 SASEGT. In nucleotides, the CDR3 is TGTGCCAGCAGTGTCAAGGGAGACTATGGCTACACCTTC. Protein product: CASSVKGDYGYTF.

The chain carries TRBV2 and TRBJ1-1; 7 nucleotides agree with TRBD1. The germline CDR1 and CDR2 sequences are SNHLY and FYNNEI. The CDR3 contains 15 residues. Losses at the gene ends were 6 bases for V and 4 bases for J; bases not matched to a gene: 11. CDR3 in amino acids: CASRIQGQRPTEAFF. CDR3 nucleotide sequence: TGTGCCAGCAGGATACAGGGGCAACGCCCCACTGAAGCTTTCTTT.

This rearrangement joins TRBV28 to TRBJ2-5; 11 bases align to TRBD1. The V and J ends lost 6 bases and 3 bases, in that order; junction bases with no gene match: 6. CDR1 is MDHEN, CDR2 SYDVKM, per germline. CDR3 length: 15 amino acids. The CDR3 nucleotides are TGTGCCAGCAGCCGGACAGGGGGCCGAGAAGAGACCCAGTACTTC. This translates into CASSRTGGREETQYF.

CDR3 sequence: CASSRDSNYNEQFF. In DNA form, the CDR3 reads TGTGCCAGCAGCCGGGACAGCAATTACAATGAGCAGTTCTTC. The chain couples TRBV5-4 to TRBJ2-1; 7 positions match TRBD1. Per germline, CDR1 SGHNT and CDR2 YYREEE (reference sequence). The V and J ends lost 4 bases and 4 bases, in that order; junction bases with no gene match: 5. The CDR3 is 14 residues long.